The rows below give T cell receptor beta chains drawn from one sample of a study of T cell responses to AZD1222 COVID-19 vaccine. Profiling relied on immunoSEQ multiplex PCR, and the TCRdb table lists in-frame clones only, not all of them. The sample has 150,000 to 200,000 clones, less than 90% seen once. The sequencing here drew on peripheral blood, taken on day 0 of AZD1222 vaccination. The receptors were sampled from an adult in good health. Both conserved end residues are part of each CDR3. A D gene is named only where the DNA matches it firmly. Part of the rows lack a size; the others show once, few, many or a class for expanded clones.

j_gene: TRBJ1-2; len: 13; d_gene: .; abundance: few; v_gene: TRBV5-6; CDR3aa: CASSGSPNYGYTF; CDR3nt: TGTGCCAGCAGCGGGTCGCCCAACTATGGCTACACCTTC
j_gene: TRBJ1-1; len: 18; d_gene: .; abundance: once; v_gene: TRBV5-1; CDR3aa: CASSPNPTGRGMNTEAFF; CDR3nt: TGCGCCAGCAGCCCTAACCCTACAGGACGGGGCATGAACACTGAAGCTTTCTTT
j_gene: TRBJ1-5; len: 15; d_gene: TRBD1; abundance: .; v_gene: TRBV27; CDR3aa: CASSLQGVTNQPQHF; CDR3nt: TGTGCCAGCAGTTTACAGGGGGTTACCAATCAGCCCCAGCATTTT
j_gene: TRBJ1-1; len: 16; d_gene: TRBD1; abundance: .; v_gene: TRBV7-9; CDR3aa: CASSLGPGQGDTEAFF; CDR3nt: TGTGCCAGCAGCTTAGGGCCGGGACAGGGGGATACTGAAGCTTTCTTT
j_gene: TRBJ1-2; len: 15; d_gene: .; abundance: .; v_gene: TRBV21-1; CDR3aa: CASSNLQRTRYGYTF; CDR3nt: TGTGCCAGCAGCAATCTTCAACGGACCCGATATGGCTACACCTTC
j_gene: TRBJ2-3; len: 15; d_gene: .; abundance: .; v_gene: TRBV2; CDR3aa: CASRNRDIIQDTQYF; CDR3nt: TGTGCCAGCAGAAACCGGGACATAATACAGGATACGCAGTATTTT
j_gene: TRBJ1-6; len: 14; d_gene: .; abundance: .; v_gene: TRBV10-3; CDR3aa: CAISEKGGNSPLHF; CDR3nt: TGTGCCATCAGTGAGAAGGGGGGGAACTCACCCCTCCACTTT
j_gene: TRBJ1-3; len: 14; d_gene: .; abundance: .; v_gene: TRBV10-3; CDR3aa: CAISLGHSGNTIYF; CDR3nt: TGTGCCATCTCTCTCGGCCACTCTGGAAACACCATATATTTT
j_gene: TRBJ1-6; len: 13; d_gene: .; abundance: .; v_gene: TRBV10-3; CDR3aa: CAARTGENSPLHF; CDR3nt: TGTGCCGCCCGGACGGGGGAAAATTCACCCCTCCACTTT
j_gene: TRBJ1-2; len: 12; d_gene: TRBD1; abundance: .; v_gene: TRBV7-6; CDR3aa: CASSSGQGGYTF; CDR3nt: TGTGCCAGCAGCTCGGGACAGGGTGGCTACACCTTC
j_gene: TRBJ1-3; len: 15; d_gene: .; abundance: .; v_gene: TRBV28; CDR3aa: CASSAHPGSQRAIYF; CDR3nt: TGTGCCAGCAGCGCTCATCCCGGCAGTCAGCGGGCCATATATTTT
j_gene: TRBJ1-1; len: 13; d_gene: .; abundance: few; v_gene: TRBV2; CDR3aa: CASTASTNTEAFF; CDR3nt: TGTGCCAGCACGGCCTCAACAAACACTGAAGCTTTCTTT
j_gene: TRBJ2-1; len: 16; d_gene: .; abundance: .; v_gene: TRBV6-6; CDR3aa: CASSYSRPSSYNEQFF; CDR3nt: TGTGCCAGCAGTTACTCGAGGCCGAGCTCCTACAATGAGCAGTTCTTC
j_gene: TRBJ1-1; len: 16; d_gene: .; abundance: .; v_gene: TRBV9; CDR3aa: CASSVEPWTGRTEAFF; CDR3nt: TGTGCCAGCAGCGTAGAGCCATGGACCGGTAGGACTGAAGCTTTCTTT
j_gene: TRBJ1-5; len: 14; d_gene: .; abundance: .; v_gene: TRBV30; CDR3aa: CAWSGQYSNQPQHF; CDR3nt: TGTGCCTGGAGTGGACAGTATAGCAATCAGCCCCAGCATTTT
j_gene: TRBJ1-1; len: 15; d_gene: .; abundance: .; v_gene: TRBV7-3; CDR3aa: CASSPFGPPETEAFF; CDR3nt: TGTGCCAGCAGTCCATTTGGGCCGCCGGAAACTGAAGCTTTCTTT
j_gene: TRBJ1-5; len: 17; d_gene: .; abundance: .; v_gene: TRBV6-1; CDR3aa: CASSEGLGAGSNQPQHF; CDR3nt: TGTGCCAGCAGTGAAGGTCTCGGAGCGGGCAGCAATCAGCCCCAGCATTTT